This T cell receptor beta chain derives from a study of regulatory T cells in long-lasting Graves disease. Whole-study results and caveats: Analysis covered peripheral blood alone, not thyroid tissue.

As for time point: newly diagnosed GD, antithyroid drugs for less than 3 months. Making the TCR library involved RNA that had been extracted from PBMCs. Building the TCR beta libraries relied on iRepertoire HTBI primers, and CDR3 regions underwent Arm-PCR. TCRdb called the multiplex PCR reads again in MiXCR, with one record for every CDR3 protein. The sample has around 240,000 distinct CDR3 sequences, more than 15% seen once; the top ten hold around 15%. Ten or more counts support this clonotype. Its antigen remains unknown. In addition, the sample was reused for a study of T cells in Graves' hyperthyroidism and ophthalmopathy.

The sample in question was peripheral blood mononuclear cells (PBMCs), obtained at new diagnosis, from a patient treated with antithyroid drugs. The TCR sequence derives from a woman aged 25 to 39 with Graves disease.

This CDR3 is CASSLWMRRGGEETQYF. In DNA form, the CDR3 reads TGTGCCAGCAGCTTATGGATGAGGAGAGGTGGAGAAGAGACCCAGTACTTC. This chain connects TRBV7-6 to TRBJ2-5; D is unresolved. The V gene lost 2 bases and the J gene lost 3 bases, with 19 bases spanning the gap. Per germline, CDR1 SGHVS and CDR2 FNYEAQ. This CDR3 spans 17 amino acids.